The clone carrying this T cell receptor (beta chain) came up many times. Its antigen is undetermined. The source of the sample is a study of T cells in Graves' hyperthyroidism and ophthalmopathy. Ophthalmopathy patients had moderate-to-severe active disease, CAS ≥3, NOSPECS ≥4, and disease duration under 3 months. Orbital computed tomography and thyroid ultrasound, together with serum TRAb and thyroxine and clinical symptoms, were used for diagnoses. Isolation of PBMCs was performed on 10 ml fresh peripheral blood. Authors of the study amplified TCR beta CDR3 regions from RNA transcripts. RT-PCR in the first round (using the HTBI primer set) targeted the TCR CDR3. TCRdb used MiXCR to reprocess the multiplex PCR reads, holding one entry per CDR3 protein. Among roughly 500,000 distinct CDR3 sequences listed, approximately 24% were seen once. General observations from the study: The model identified upcoming ophthalmopathy a median 6.5 months ahead of onset.

The TCR comes from a woman aged 25 to 45 with Graves' ophthalmopathy. The sequenced material came from blood.

CDR3 sequence: CATSDSRSGYTF. CDR3 in DNA: TGTGCCACCAGTGACTCAAGAAGTGGCTACACCTTC. The rearrangement joins TRBV24-1 to TRBJ1-2; D unresolved. V dropped 4 bases and J dropped 7 bases, with 9 bases sitting between them. Germline V gene data show CDR1 as KGHDR and CDR2 as SFDVKD. The CDR3 extends over 12 amino acids.